Here is one TCR beta chain with its context. The data originate from a study of blood T cell repertoires in COVID-19. Across the whole study: COVID-19 samples, acute and convalescent, were from the United States, Italy and Spain. Sample material is recorded as cDNA or gDNA derived from T cells, B-cell-depleted T cells, or PBMCs.

The CDR3 runs to 14 residues. Trimming removed 4 bases from V and 4 bases from J, with 11 bases in between. Germline CDR1 is MGHRA and CDR2 is YSYEKL. Authors' methods: It was from reference gene primer amplification that nucleated cell counts were estimated. Produced via immunoSEQ multiplex PCR; TCRdb's table is partial and in-frame only. V, J and clone size were drawn from that table, and D and trimming were deduced from the DNA. The profile shows 88,000 or so clones, 85% of them singletons. The sequenced material came from peripheral blood. The genes are TRBV4-1 and TRBJ1-5, with D uncertain. The receptor was derived from a man between 60 and 75 years old with acute or convalescent COVID-19. The CDR3 coding sequence is TGCGCCAGCAGCCCAACTCTAGCAAATCAGCCCCAGCATTTT. It yields the protein CASSPTLANQPQHF.